This is a list of T cell receptor beta chains from one sample in a study of regulatory T cells in long-lasting Graves disease. TCRdb reprocessed the multiplex PCR reads via MiXCR and lists one record per CDR3 protein. The top ten hold around a tenth of the sample, which has under 500,000 distinct CDR3 sequences, approximately 16% seen once. This sample also belongs to another study, concerning T cells in Graves' hyperthyroidism and ophthalmopathy.

Sample: peripheral blood mononuclear cells (PBMCs), taken at new diagnosis, from a patient treated with antithyroid drugs. All receptors come from a woman under 40 with Graves disease. Each CDR3 is given with its conserved first and last residue. A D gene is named only where the DNA matches it firmly. A clone size is listed for some rows: how often the clone was seen (once, few, many), or a class if it is expanded.

d_gene	v_gene	abundance	j_gene	CDR3aa	CDR3nt
TRBD2	TRBV20-1	many	TRBJ2-1	CSARIPGLAGAGEFF	TGCAGTGCTAGGATACCGGGACTAGCGGGAGCGGGTGAGTTCTTC
.	TRBV24-1	.	TRBJ2-2	CATSDLGHGELFF	TGTGCCACCAGTGATTTGGGGCACGGGGAGCTGTTTTTT
.	TRBV6-2/TRBV6-3	.	TRBJ2-7	CASTPYVAPTYEQYF	TGTGCCAGTACCCCTTACGTAGCACCGACCTACGAGCAGTACTTC
TRBD2	TRBV2	many	TRBJ2-7	CASQGLAGANKQYF	TGTGCCAGCCAGGGACTAGCGGGAGCAAACAAGCAGTACTTC
.	TRBV11-2	many	TRBJ1-1	CASSFVENTEAFF	TGTGCCAGCAGCTTTGTAGAGAACACTGAAGCTTTCTTT
.	TRBV9	few	TRBJ2-1	CASSVEWRGFYNEQFF	TGTGCCAGCAGCGTAGAATGGCGGGGATTTTACAATGAGCAGTTCTTC
.	TRBV6-1	many	TRBJ1-1	CASTRQEGHTEAFF	TGTGCCAGCACAAGACAGGAAGGGCACACTGAAGCTTTCTTT
.	TRBV28	many	TRBJ2-1	CASMVEADNEQFF	TGTGCCAGCATGGTAGAGGCGGACAATGAGCAGTTCTTC
.	TRBV7-9	many	TRBJ2-3	CASSLLGLGTDTQYF	TGTGCCAGCAGCCTACTCGGTTTGGGCACAGATACGCAGTATTTT
.	TRBV7-8	few	TRBJ2-7	CASSLASNRPSRRYEQYF	TGTGCCAGCAGCTTAGCGAGTAATCGGCCAAGCCGCCGCTACGAGCAGTACTTC
.	TRBV7-9	few	TRBJ2-4	CASSLAPDREDIQYF	TGTGCCAGCAGCTTAGCGCCTGACAGAGAAGACATTCAGTACTTC
.	TRBV7-9	.	TRBJ2-6	CASRAANVLTF	TGTGCCAGCAGGGCTGCCAACGTCCTGACTTTC
.	TRBV11-2	many	TRBJ1-4	CASSPYPPGEKLFF	TGTGCCAGCAGCCCGTACCCTCCGGGGGAAAAACTGTTTTTT
.	TRBV6-1	.	TRBJ1-6	CASILTSGTGHNSPLHF	TGTGCCAGCATCCTAACATCCGGGACGGGCCATAATTCACCCCTCCACTTT
.	TRBV6-1	.	TRBJ1-5	CASEGVGNQPQHF	TGTGCCAGCGAGGGCGTGGGCAATCAGCCCCAGCATTTT
.	TRBV29-1	.	TRBJ2-3	CSVGRISSTDTQYF	TGCAGCGTTGGTAGGATTTCTAGCACAGATACGCAGTATTTT
TRBD1	TRBV7-7	many	TRBJ2-1	CASSLGVRGQGYNEQFF	TGTGCTAGCAGCCTAGGGGTAAGAGGACAGGGTTACAATGAGCAGTTCTTC
.	TRBV18	few	TRBJ2-6	CASSPSNSGANVLTF	TGTGCCAGCTCACCGTCGAACTCTGGGGCCAACGTCCTGACTTTC
.	TRBV7-8	many	TRBJ1-1	CASSPQIEAFF	TGTGCCAGCAGCCCCCAGATTGAAGCTTTCTTT
.	TRBV7-2	few	TRBJ2-7	CASSRRVEGYEQYF	TGTGCCAGCAGCCGTAGGGTGGAGGGGTACGAGCAGTACTTC
.	TRBV7-8	many	TRBJ2-3	CASSLGGRELTDTQYF	TGTGCCAGCAGCTTAGGAGGCCGTGAACTCACAGATACGCAGTATTTT
TRBD2	TRBV6-2/TRBV6-3	many	TRBJ2-7	CASIKWREETYEQYF	TGTGCCAGCATAAAGTGGCGGGAGGAAACCTACGAGCAGTACTTC
TRBD2	TRBV7-9	few	TRBJ2-5	CASSLGPAGDETQYF	TGTGCCAGCAGCTTAGGCCCAGCGGGAGATGAGACCCAGTACTTC
.	TRBV14	many	TRBJ1-1	CASSQRGKWNTEAFF	TGTGCCAGCAGCCAAAGGGGGAAATGGAACACTGAAGCTTTCTTT
.	TRBV18	few	TRBJ2-1	CASSPGLLAGQFF	TGTGCCAGCTCACCAGGTTTACTAGCAGGGCAGTTCTTC
TRBD1	TRBV3-1	.	TRBJ2-2	CASSQDLTGVITGELFF	TGTGCCAGCAGCCAAGATTTAACAGGGGTTATAACCGGGGAGCTGTTTTTT
TRBD1	TRBV11-2	many	TRBJ1-5	CASSETGLNQPQHF	TGTGCCAGCAGCGAGACAGGGCTCAATCAGCCCCAGCATTTT
.	TRBV5-1	many	TRBJ2-7	CASSPPISYEQYF	TGTGCCAGCAGCCCCCCGATCTCCTACGAGCAGTACTTC
TRBD2	TRBV2	many	TRBJ2-7	CASTKAGSVYEQYF	TGTGCCAGCACTAAAGCGGGATCGGTGTACGAGCAGTACTTC
.	TRBV7-8	many	TRBJ1-1	CASSLGDPRTEAFF	TGTGCCAGCAGCCTAGGGGACCCCCGCACTGAAGCTTTCTTT
.	TRBV10-3	few	TRBJ2-3	CAISDRQRSRGDTQYF	TGTGCCATCAGTGACCGACAGCGCTCTAGGGGTGATACGCAGTATTTT
TRBD2	TRBV30	.	TRBJ2-3	CAWSMPSGGTDTQYF	TGTGCCTGGAGTATGCCCAGCGGGGGCACAGATACGCAGTATTTT
.	TRBV6-1	few	TRBJ2-1	CASSNGGYNEQFF	TGTGCCAGCTCTAACGGTGGCTACAATGAGCAGTTCTTC
.	TRBV28	many	TRBJ2-3	CASSFSRGYGTDTQYF	TGTGCCAGCAGTTTTAGTAGGGGCTACGGCACAGATACGCAGTATTTT
TRBD1	TRBV4-2	few	TRBJ2-3	CASSQETGGRGTDTQYF	TGTGCCAGCAGCCAAGAAACGGGCGGCAGGGGGACAGATACGCAGTATTTT